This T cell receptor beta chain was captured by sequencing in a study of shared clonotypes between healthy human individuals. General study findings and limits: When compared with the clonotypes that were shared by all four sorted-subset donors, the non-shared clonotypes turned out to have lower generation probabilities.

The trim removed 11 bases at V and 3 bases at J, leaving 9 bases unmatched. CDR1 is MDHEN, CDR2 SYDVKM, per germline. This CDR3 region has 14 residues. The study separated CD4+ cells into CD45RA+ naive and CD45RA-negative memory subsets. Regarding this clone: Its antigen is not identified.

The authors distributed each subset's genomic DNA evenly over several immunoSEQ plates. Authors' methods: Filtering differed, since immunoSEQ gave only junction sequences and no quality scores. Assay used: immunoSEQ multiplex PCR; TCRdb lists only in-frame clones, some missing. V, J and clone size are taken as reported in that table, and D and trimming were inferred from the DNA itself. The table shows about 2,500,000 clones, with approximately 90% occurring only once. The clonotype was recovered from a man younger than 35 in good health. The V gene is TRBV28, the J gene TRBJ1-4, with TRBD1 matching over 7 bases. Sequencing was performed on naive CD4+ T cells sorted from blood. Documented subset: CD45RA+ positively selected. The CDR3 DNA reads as TGTGCCGTTCCAGGGGGTTCATCTAATGAAAAACTGTTTTTT. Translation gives CAVPGGSSNEKLFF.